The rows below give T cell receptor beta chains drawn from one sample of a study of technical replicates of blood from several donors. The protocol was immunoSEQ multiplex PCR, while the TCRdb copy is restricted to in-frame clones and leaves out a portion. The sample yields 85,000 to 100,000 clones, roughly 96% seen once. Sequenced: T cells isolated from PBMCs. Source of these receptors: a human donor in good health. Both conserved end residues are part of each CDR3. The D gene is left open where the match is weak. Some rows mark clone size as missing; the rest say once, few, many or name a class of expanded clone.

CASSLLSGNTIYF TGTGCCAGCAGTTTACTTTCGGGAAACACCATATATTTT TRBV28 NA NA TRBJ1-3
CATRGLQLVSGNTIYF TGTGCCACCCGGGGTTTACAGCTTGTGTCTGGAAACACCATATATTTT TRBV19 NA NA TRBJ1-3
CASSLFPLRDSYEQYF TGTGCCAGCAGCTTATTCCCCCTACGAGACTCCTACGAGCAGTACTTC TRBV7-3 NA NA TRBJ2-7
CASSIHGSGGETQYF TGTGCCAGTAGTATACACGGGAGTGGTGGTGAGACCCAGTACTTC TRBV19 NA NA TRBJ2-5
CASSRTGSYEQYF TGCGCCAGCAGCCGGACAGGCAGCTACGAGCAGTACTTC TRBV10-1 NA TRBD1 TRBJ2-7
CASSGENRGRPHF TGTGCCAGCAGTGGCGAGAACAGGGGGCGGCCCCACTTC TRBV6-1 NA TRBD1 TRBJ2-7
CAPGIEGGPVDTQYF TGTGCCCCCGGCATTGAGGGGGGGCCGGTAGATACGCAGTATTTT TRBV6-1 NA NA TRBJ2-3
CAWRFRNYGYTF TGTGCCTGGAGATTCAGAAACTATGGCTACACCTTC TRBV30 NA NA TRBJ1-2
CASSLEWARTHEQFF TGTGCCAGCAGCTTAGAATGGGCCCGGACTCATGAGCAGTTCTTC TRBV7-2 once NA TRBJ2-1
CASTGETNEKLFF TGCGCCAGCACAGGGGAAACGAATGAAAAACTGTTTTTT TRBV5-1 NA NA TRBJ1-4
CASSDTGFSSYEQYF TGTGCCAGCAGTGATACAGGCTTCTCCTCCTACGAGCAGTACTTC TRBV28 NA NA TRBJ2-7
CAWSTQGRETQYF TGTGCCTGGAGTACGCAGGGGCGAGAGACCCAGTACTTC TRBV30 once NA TRBJ2-5
CSIPGSSYNEQFF TGCAGCATACCGGGATCAAGTTACAATGAGCAGTTCTTC TRBV29-1 once NA TRBJ2-1
CASSVVRTGPEQFF TGTGCCAGCAGCGTTGTGCGGACAGGGCCAGAGCAGTTCTTC TRBV9 NA TRBD1 TRBJ2-1
CASSQEKLAGGPQVNEQFF TGTGCCAGCAGCCAAGAAAAGCTAGCGGGAGGGCCGCAGGTCAATGAGCAGTTCTTC TRBV4-2 NA TRBD2 TRBJ2-1
CASSLAAEAFF TGTGCCAGCAGCTTAGCAGCAGAAGCTTTCTTT TRBV7-9 NA NA TRBJ1-1
CASSEAQSNEQYF TGTGCCAGCAGTGAAGCGCAGTCCAACGAGCAGTACTTC TRBV6-1 NA NA TRBJ2-7
CASSIRGQIGELFF TGTGCCAGCAGCATCAGGGGGCAGATCGGGGAGCTGTTTTTT TRBV7-9 NA TRBD1 TRBJ2-2
CASSLAGGGGRTETQYF TGCGCCAGCAGCTTGGCGGGTGGCGGGGGGAGGACGGAGACCCAGTACTTC TRBV5-1 NA TRBD2 TRBJ2-5
CAISLGLLTEAFF TGTGCCATCAGTCTTGGACTGTTGACTGAAGCTTTCTTT TRBV10-3 NA NA TRBJ1-1
CASSVGAGKNTEAFF TGTGCCAGCAGCGTAGGAGCAGGAAAGAACACTGAAGCTTTCTTT TRBV9 NA NA TRBJ1-1
CASNTLTGRDTEAFF TGTGCCAGCAACACTCTGACGGGGAGGGACACTGAAGCTTTCTTT TRBV7-9 NA NA TRBJ1-1
CASRPGVSYEQYF TGTGCCAGCAGACCCGGGGTCTCCTACGAGCAGTACTTC TRBV27 NA NA TRBJ2-7
CASRNMLQETQYF TGTGCCAGCAGAAACATGCTCCAAGAGACCCAGTACTTC TRBV6-5 NA NA TRBJ2-5
CASTPDRGLGTQYF TGTGCCAGCACGCCTGACAGGGGGCTGGGGACCCAGTACTTC TRBV27 NA TRBD1 TRBJ2-5
CASSQTPETSGVTDTQYF TGCGCCAGCAGCCAGACTCCCGAGACTAGCGGGGTTACAGATACGCAGTATTTT TRBV4-1 NA TRBD2 TRBJ2-3
CASSSQGAYEQYF TGTGCCAGCAGTTCCCAGGGCGCCTACGAGCAGTACTTC TRBV27 NA NA TRBJ2-7
CASSPRTGNHEQYF TGTGCCAGCAGCCCCCGGACAGGGAACCACGAGCAGTACTTC TRBV7-9 NA TRBD1 TRBJ2-7
CASSRTSGSLSYEQYF TGTGCCAGCAGCCGGACTAGCGGGTCCCTATCCTACGAGCAGTACTTC TRBV6-6 NA TRBD2 TRBJ2-7
CASSPPDRRMDQPQHF TGTGCCAGCTCACCACCGGACAGGAGGATGGATCAGCCCCAGCATTTT TRBV18 NA TRBD1 TRBJ1-5
CSVERGQTFYGYTF TGCAGCGTTGAACGTGGGCAGACCTTCTATGGCTACACCTTC TRBV29-1 once NA TRBJ1-2
CASSGTGTSGYNEQFF TGTGCCAGCAGCGGGACCGGGACTAGCGGCTACAATGAGCAGTTCTTC TRBV9 NA TRBD2 TRBJ2-1
CAISDTGITEAFF TGTGCCATCAGTGACACAGGAATAACTGAAGCTTTCTTT TRBV10-3 NA NA TRBJ1-1
CASSLDGISGNTIYF TGTGCCAGCAGCTTAGACGGGATCTCTGGAAACACCATATATTTT TRBV11-2 NA NA TRBJ1-3
CASSLGLAGTDTQYF TGTGCCAGCAGCTTAGGACTAGCGGGGACAGATACGCAGTATTTT TRBV7-8 NA TRBD2 TRBJ2-3
CASSTPSGGAFYEQYF TGTGCCAGCAGTACTCCTAGCGGGGGGGCCTTTTACGAGCAGTACTTC TRBV28 NA TRBD2 TRBJ2-7
CASSSGYGYTF TGTGCCAGCAGTTCGGGGTATGGCTACACCTTC TRBV6-5 NA NA TRBJ1-2
CASPDLSEKNSNQPQHF TGCGCCAGCCCGGATTTATCGGAGAAAAATAGCAATCAGCCCCAGCATTTT TRBV5-1 NA NA TRBJ1-5
CAINSGTGELFF TGTGCCATCAATAGCGGCACCGGGGAGCTGTTTTTT TRBV10-3 NA NA TRBJ2-2
CASSLVQGTTGELFF TGTGCCAGCAGCTTAGTTCAGGGGACCACCGGGGAGCTGTTTTTT TRBV7-9 once NA TRBJ2-2
CASHPPGGAAFF TGTGCCAGCCACCCTCCGGGGGGGGCCGCTTTCTTT TRBV5-4 NA NA TRBJ1-1
CASSQGLAGHEQYF TGCGCCAGCAGCCAAGGACTAGCGGGACACGAGCAGTACTTC TRBV4-1 once TRBD2 TRBJ2-7
CASSSGQGNQPQHF TGTGCCAGCTCCTCGGGACAGGGTAATCAGCCCCAGCATTTT TRBV18 NA TRBD1 TRBJ1-5
CASSLSSAPYEQYF TGTGCCAGCAGTTTATCTAGCGCCCCCTACGAGCAGTACTTC TRBV27 medium-sized NA TRBJ2-7
CASSLWVAGDEQYF TGTGCCAGCAGCTTATGGGTAGCGGGAGACGAGCAGTACTTC TRBV7-8 NA TRBD2 TRBJ2-7
CASSKTDRPEKLFF TGTGCCAGTAGTAAAACAGACAGGCCCGAAAAACTGTTTTTT TRBV19 once NA TRBJ1-4
CASTETGGHFMNTEAFF TGTGCCAGCACCGAGACAGGGGGGCATTTCATGAACACTGAAGCTTTCTTT TRBV28 NA TRBD1 TRBJ1-1
CASSEPFSGSSYEQYF TGTGCCAGCAGTGAACCGTTTAGCGGTAGCTCCTACGAGCAGTACTTC TRBV2 NA NA TRBJ2-7
CASSSWTVYNEQFF TGTGCCAGCAGCTCGTGGACAGTTTACAATGAGCAGTTCTTC TRBV5-6 once NA TRBJ2-1
CAWRRGSGGADTQYF TGTGCCTGGAGGAGAGGGAGCGGGGGGGCAGATACGCAGTATTTT TRBV30 NA TRBD2 TRBJ2-3
CASSLGGGRSYEQYF TGCGCCAGCAGCTTGGGTGGTGGTCGGTCCTACGAGCAGTACTTC TRBV5-1 NA NA TRBJ2-7
CASIVRIHLNYGYTF TGTGCCAGCATCGTACGAATACACCTTAACTATGGCTACACCTTC TRBV6-1 NA NA TRBJ1-2
CASSLRGGRADTQYF TGTGCCAGCAGCTTGCGGGGGGGCAGGGCAGATACGCAGTATTTT TRBV5-4 NA TRBD2 TRBJ2-3
CASLGTDTQYF TGTGCCAGCCTAGGCACAGATACGCAGTATTTT TRBV2 NA NA TRBJ2-3
CAWMRGAKETQYF TGTGCCTGGATGCGGGGGGCTAAAGAGACCCAGTACTTC TRBV30 NA TRBD2 TRBJ2-5
CASSLYGTENTGELFF TGTGCCAGCAGCTTATATGGGACAGAGAACACCGGGGAGCTGTTTTTT TRBV7-2 NA TRBD1 TRBJ2-2
CASSITQGYNSPLHF TGTGCCAGCAGTATAACACAGGGGTATAATTCACCCCTCCACTTT TRBV27 NA TRBD1 TRBJ1-6
CASSLVGGPYEQYF TGTGCCAGCAGCTTGGTAGGGGGCCCCTACGAGCAGTACTTC TRBV5-6 NA TRBD1 TRBJ2-7
CASSALAGITDTQYF TGTGCCAGCAGCGCCCTGGCGGGGATCACAGATACGCAGTATTTT TRBV9 NA NA TRBJ2-3
CASSGGMGSGDQETQYF TGTGCCAGCAGCGGAGGGATGGGGTCAGGAGATCAAGAGACCCAGTACTTC TRBV7-9 NA NA TRBJ2-5